This T cell receptor beta chain was recorded in a study of beta chain features in type 1 diabetes. The V gene's germline CDR1 is SEHNR and CDR2 FQNEAQ (reference sequence). CDR3 length: 13 amino acids. V gave up 5 bases and J gave up 5 bases, with 9 bases separating them. Of the isolated RNA, all was reverse transcribed, and so the sequenced material was expressed TCRB transcripts. Data came from immunoSEQ multiplex PCR; TCRdb stores just in-frame clones and leaves some out. The data hold hundreds of thousands of clones, with 13% observed a single time. Study-wide results and limits: TCRB CDR3 length was moderately but significantly reduced in all four CD4+ subsets of Type 1 diabetes patients.

This clone was observed a handful of times. What it recognizes is unknown. The clonotype comes from a young man with type 1 diabetes. The chain recombines TRBV7-9 with TRBJ1-4; D remains unclear. The sample was naive CD4+ T cells from blood. This CDR3 is CASSPNMNEKLFF. The CDR3 DNA sequence: TGTGCCAGCAGCCCGAATATGAATGAAAAACTGTTTTTT.